The 27 T cell receptor beta chains below were found in one sample sequenced in a study of cytomegalovirus exposure and HLA in healthy donors. Primers: 60 Vbeta forward and 13 Jbeta reverse. Data came from immunoSEQ multiplex PCR; TCRdb stores just in-frame clones and leaves some out. The sample consists of fewer than 150,000 clones, around 73% of them appearing once. What was sequenced was PBMCs. The receptor source for this set is a human donor in good health.

The chain is built from TRBV11-2 and TRBJ2-5, with a weak D call TRBD2 (6 bases). Trimming stripped 5 bases from V and 4 bases from J, with 23 bases between. The germline CDR1 and CDR2 sequences are SGHAT and FQNNGV. The CDR3 is 17 residues long. The CDR3 region has the DNA TGTGCCAGCAGCCCGCGGTTGGAGGGAGGAGGGAGAGAGACCCAGTACTTC. Amino acids: CASSPRLEGGGRETQYF. Looking up the rest from reference TRBV11-2 and TRBJ2-5 gives the full variable domain: EAGVAQSPRYKIIEKRQSVAFWCNPISGHATLYWYQQILGQGPKLLIQFQNNGVVDDSQLPKDRFSAERLKGVDSTLKIQPAKLEDSAVYLCASSPRLEGGGRETQYFGPGTRLLVL.

The chain carries TRBV19 and TRBJ1-2; 10 bases are a match to TRBD1. J was trimmed by 3 bases and V by 1 base; bases with no gene match: 5. The CDR3 is 16 residues long. Germline V gene data show CDR1 as LNHDA and CDR2 as SQIVND (reference sequence). CDR3 sequence (DNA): TGTGCCAGTAGTATAGGAGACAGGGGGCGGTACTATGGCTACACCTTC. This codes for CASSIGDRGRYYGYTF.

The rearrangement joins TRBV5-4 to TRBJ1-2; 9 bases match TRBD1. With V trimmed by 4 bases and J by 7 bases, 8 bases remained unmatched. The CDR3 length is 14 residues. Germline V gene lookup returns CDR1 SGHNT and CDR2 YYREEE (reference sequence). The CDR3 is CASSPGQGLSGYTF. DNA for the CDR3: TGTGCCAGCAGCCCGGGACAGGGCCTTTCTGGCTACACCTTC.

V and J are TRBV27 and TRBJ1-5; D is perhaps TRBD1 (5 bases). The germline gives CDR1 MNHEY, CDR2 SMNVEV (reference sequence). V gave up 3 bases and J gave up 0 bases, with 6 bases separating them. This CDR3 is built from 14 residues. The CDR3 sequence: CASSFTGSNQPQHF. DNA for the CDR3: TGTGCCAGCAGTTTCACAGGTAGCAATCAGCCCCAGCATTTT.

The rearrangement uses TRBV7-3 and TRBJ2-2, with 9 bases that match TRBD1. The CDR3 runs to 15 residues. V shed 4 bases, J shed 1 base, and the junction held 1 base outside the gene matches. Germline CDR1 reads SGHTA; CDR2 reads FQGTGA. This chain's CDR3 is CASSSGQGNTGELFF. In nucleotides, the CDR3 is TGTGCCAGCAGCTCGGGACAGGGGAACACCGGGGAGCTGTTTTTT.

This clone is a singleton in its sample. The J gene is TRBJ2-3, the V gene TRBV27, with 9 bases identical to TRBD1. Germline trimming cut 10 bases from V and 5 bases from J; bases unmatched to any gene: 10. Germline V gene data show CDR1 as MNHEY and CDR2 as SMNVEV (reference sequence). The CDR3 totals 14 residues. CDR3: CATAGQGMLDTQYF. CDR3 coding DNA: TGTGCCACCGCGGGACAGGGTATGTTAGATACGCAGTATTTT.

This chain uses TRBV7-8 with TRBJ2-7, with D possibly TRBD1 on 6 matching bases. Germline V gene sequence: CDR1 SGHVS, CDR2 FQNEAQ. V lost 0 bases, J lost 4 bases, and 13 bases lay in between. This CDR3 is 15 amino acids long. CDR3 nucleotide sequence: TGTGCCAGCAGCTTAGCGCAGGGGTTAGCTTACGAGCAGTACTTC. Translating gives CASSLAQGLAYEQYF.

The rearrangement joins TRBV10-3 to TRBJ1-6; D is possibly TRBD1 (5 bases). Deletions cut 10 bases from V and 2 bases from J, with 12 bases between. This CDR3 has 14 residues. Germline loops: CDR1 ENHRY, CDR2 SYGVKD. The CDR3 loop is CATTRGTYNSPLHF. The CDR3 nucleotides read TGTGCCACCACGCGGGGGACCTATAATTCACCCCTCCACTTT.

V and J are TRBV6-5 and TRBJ2-1; D might be TRBD2 (6 bases). The CDR3 has 13 residues. Germline V gene data show CDR1 as MNHEY and CDR2 as SVGAGI. V was clipped by 4 bases and J by 9 bases, with 13 bases between them. CDR3 residues: CASSWWEEGEQFF. In nucleotides, the CDR3 is TGTGCCAGCAGTTGGTGGGAGGAGGGTGAGCAGTTCTTC.

The rearrangement joins TRBV7-3 to TRBJ1-2; TRBD1 aligns across 7 bases. V dropped 5 bases and J dropped 8; count of bases not matched to a gene: 11. CDR1 is SGHTA, CDR2 FQGTGA, per germline. The CDR3 length is 14 residues. CDR3: CASSEAGGQGGYTF. The DNA of the CDR3 is TGTGCCAGCAGCGAAGCAGGGGGTCAGGGGGGCTACACCTTC.

The chain uses TRBV15 and TRBJ1-2, with a weak D call TRBD1 (6 bases). The CDR3 has 14 amino acids. The ends were cut back, 5 bases at V and 4 bases at J, with 14 bases in the middle. Per germline, CDR1 LNHNV and CDR2 YYDKDF (reference sequence). CDR3: CATSGVRGTYGYTF. The CDR3, as DNA: TGTGCCACCAGCGGGGTGAGGGGGACCTATGGCTACACCTTC.

In this sample, this clone turned up a few times. V usage is TRBV10-3 and J usage is TRBJ2-1; TRBD2 aligns across 9 bases. Germline assignment: CDR1 ENHRY and CDR2 SYGVKD. The CDR3 sequence is 14 residues long. V was pared by 6 bases and J by 0 bases, with 0 bases of the junction left unmatched. CDR3 region: CAIRTSGSYNEQFF. The CDR3 coding sequence is TGTGCCATCAGGACTAGCGGCTCCTACAATGAGCAGTTCTTC.

The V and J genes are TRBV10-2 and TRBJ1-2; TRBD1 agrees at 12 bases. There are 17 residues in the CDR3. Looked up from germline, CDR1 is WSHSY and CDR2 is SAAADI. V lost 3 bases, J lost 8 bases, and 13 bases stayed unmatched. The CDR3 DNA reads as TGCGCCAGCAGTGACATTCCGGGACAGGGGGCCGCCGACGGCTACACCTTC. Protein sequence: CASSDIPGQGAADGYTF.

CDR3 coding DNA: TGTGCCACCAGCAGAGATACAGGGGACCACGAGCAGTACTTC. Its translation: CATSRDTGDHEQYF. This chain connects TRBV15 to TRBJ2-7; 7 bases agree with TRBD1. CDR3 length: 14 residues. Germline V CDR1 and CDR2: LNHNV, YYDKDF (reference sequence). After removal of 0 bases from V and 5 bases from J, the junction contained 4 bases not matched to a gene.

This chain links TRBV13 with TRBJ1-2, with 7 bases matching TRBD1. This CDR3 spans 11 amino acids. Germline-derived CDR1 and CDR2 are PRHDT and FYEKMQ (reference sequence). Trimming removed 5 bases from V and 10 bases from J; junction bases left unmatched: 4. CDR3: CASSPDRAYTF. The CDR3, as DNA: TGTGCCAGCAGCCCAGACAGGGCCTACACCTTC.

The chain has TRBV10-3 and TRBJ2-3; TRBD2 agrees at 8 bases. Germline V lookup: CDR1 ENHRY, CDR2 SYGVKD. The V gene end was trimmed by 3 bases and the J gene end by 8 bases; junction bases not matched to a gene: 10. The CDR3 runs to 15 residues. As DNA, the CDR3 is TGTGCCATCAGTGACCTGGGACTAGGTCGAGGTACGCAGTATTTT. Protein product: CAISDLGLGRGTQYF.

The chain recombines TRBV5-6 with TRBJ1-3; D uncertain. The V gene lost 0 bases and the J gene lost 0 bases, with 7 bases spanning the gap. CDR1 and CDR2 from the germline V gene are SGHDT and YYEEEE. The CDR3 length is 15 residues. CDR3 coding DNA: TGTGCCAGCAGCTTGGCTGGCCTCTCTGGAAACACCATATATTTT. It codes for CASSLAGLSGNTIYF.

V and J are TRBV10-3 and TRBJ2-5; D is unclear. The germline V gene has CDR1 ENHRY and CDR2 SYGVKD. The CDR3 length is 16 residues. V lost 0 bases, J lost 4 bases, and 15 bases lay in between. CDR3 in DNA: TGTGCCATCAGTGAGTCGGGCGCAGGAAGGTCAGAGACCCAGTACTTC. This sequence encodes CAISESGAGRSETQYF.

This clone was recorded a few times. The V gene is TRBV6-5, the J gene TRBJ1-1; D remains ambiguous. This CDR3 has 12 residues. Trimming took 6 bases from V and 8 from J, leaving 13 bases between them. Germline loops: CDR1 MNHEY, CDR2 SVGAGI. CDR3 sequence reads: CASRESTEEAFF. The CDR3 DNA follows: TGTGCCAGCAGGGAATCGACGGAGGAAGCTTTCTTT.

This chain's CDR3 is CASSLSRGTDTQYF. CDR3 in DNA: TGTGCCAGCAGCTTATCTCGAGGCACAGATACGCAGTATTTT. The chain links TRBV11-3 to TRBJ2-3; D not resolved. V dropped 2 bases and J dropped 1 base, with 7 bases sitting between them. This CDR3 is built from 14 residues. CDR1 and CDR2 from the germline V gene are SGHNT and YENEEA.

This sequence joins TRBV5-1 and TRBJ2-7, with 11 bases identical to TRBD2. This CDR3 has 14 amino acids. V gave up 5 bases and J gave up 4 bases; unmatched junction bases: 5. The germline V gene encodes CDR1 SGHRS and CDR2 YFSETQ. In nucleotides, the CDR3 is TGCGCCAGCAGGGCCGGGACTAGCGGATACGAGCAGTACTTC. Protein: CASRAGTSGYEQYF.

V usage is TRBV2 and J usage is TRBJ2-1; possible D gene TRBD2, 7 bases. V lost 8 bases to trimming and J lost 15 bases, with 17 bases between them. Germline V gene sequence: CDR1 SNHLY, CDR2 FYNNEI. CDR3 length: 11 amino acids. CDR3 in DNA: TGTGCCAGCTATTATCAGGGGAGGGGGTTCTTC. This gives the protein CASYYQGRGFF.

V and J are TRBV4-1 and TRBJ2-2, with a possible D match to TRBD1 (6 bases). Per the germline V gene, CDR1 is MGHRA and CDR2 is YSYEKL. CDR3 size: 15 residues. Trimming shortened V by 2 bases and J by 1 base, and 8 bases separated the two germline ends. CDR3 DNA: TGCGCCAGCAGCCAACTGGGACAGAACACCGGGGAGCTGTTTTTT. Translated, it gives CASSQLGQNTGELFF.

This rearrangement joins TRBV28 to TRBJ1-1, with D possibly TRBD1 on 6 matching bases. This CDR3 spans 14 amino acids. CDR1 MDHEN and CDR2 SYDVKM come from the germline V gene. V lost 6 bases and J 5 bases, leaving 16 bases between the germline ends. The CDR3 coding sequence is TGTGCCAGCAGAGTAGTACAGGGTTGGACTGAAGCTTTCTTT. Translation: CASRVVQGWTEAFF. The full variable domain, its missing parts supplied by reference TRBV28 and TRBJ1-1, is DVKVTQSSRYLVKRTGEKVFLECVQDMDHENMFWYRQDPGLGLRLIYFSYDVKMKEKGDIPEGYSVSREKKERFSLILESASTNQTSMYLCASRVVQGWTEAFFGQGTRLTVV.

This clone was seen a few times. This chain links TRBV10-3 with TRBJ2-1, with D possibly being TRBD2 (6 bases). The germline V gene encodes CDR1 ENHRY and CDR2 SYGVKD. Trimming took 0 bases from V and 4 from J, leaving 16 bases between them. This CDR3 spans 17 amino acids. CDR3 sequence (DNA): TGTGCCATCAGTGAGTCGTTTTCGGCGGGGATATACAATGAGCAGTTCTTC. Its protein is CAISESFSAGIYNEQFF.

V is TRBV6-6 and J is TRBJ1-5; the match to TRBD1 covers 7 bases. Unmatched junction bases numbered 2, after V lost 2 bases and J lost 4 bases. The germline CDR1 and CDR2 sequences are MNHNY and SVGAGI (reference sequence). This CDR3 comprises 14 residues. The CDR3 region is CASSYEGQNQPQHF. DNA for the CDR3: TGTGCCAGCAGTTACGAGGGACAGAATCAGCCCCAGCATTTT.

This chain uses TRBV29-1 with TRBJ1-1; D may be TRBD1 (5 bases). The germline V gene has CDR1 SQVTM and CDR2 ANQGSEA. Trimming took 3 bases from V and 4 from J, leaving 6 bases between them. This CDR3 region has 11 residues. CDR3 sequence: CSVDRATEAFF. The CDR3 bases are TGCAGCGTTGACAGGGCCACTGAAGCTTTCTTT.